Presented here are 22 T cell receptor beta chains from one specimen sequenced in a study of early T cells in non-severe SARS-CoV-2 infection. TCRdb re-called the 5' RACE reads with MiXCR, one entry per CDR3 protein. The sample holds about 77,000 distinct CDR3 sequences, 7.5% to 10% seen once. The material sequenced was whole blood. The receptors come from an adult who was a healthcare worker with PCR-confirmed SARS-CoV-2 infection or an uninfected control (not recorded which).

J is TRBJ2-7 and V is TRBV7-2, with 11 bases identical to TRBD2. The CDR3 extends over 14 amino acids. The germline CDR1 and CDR2 sequences are SGHTA and FQGNSA. The ends lost 1 base at V and 11 bases at J; junction bases unmatched: 7. In DNA form, the CDR3 reads TGTGCCAGCAGCTTAGTTGGGACTAGCGGCTTCAAGTACTTC. It translates to CASSLVGTSGFKYF.

The chain links TRBV7-9 to TRBJ2-3, with D unresolved. CDR1 is SEHNR, CDR2 FQNEAQ, per germline (reference sequence). V gave up 5 bases and J gave up 7 bases, with 7 bases separating them. The CDR3 runs 11 residues. The CDR3 protein is CASSPPNTQYF. The CDR3 DNA is TGTGCCAGCAGCCCCCCCAATACGCAGTATTTT.

This clonotype was seen more than once but under ten times. The V gene is TRBV20-1, the J gene TRBJ2-1; D gene ambiguous. The CDR3 runs to 13 residues. V lost 8 bases and J lost 7, with 18 bases in between. Germline V lookup: CDR1 DFQATT, CDR2 SNEGSKA (reference sequence). In DNA form, the CDR3 reads TGCAGTACCCCTCAAGACGGGCGAAATGAGCAGTTCTTC. It encodes CSTPQDGRNEQFF.

In this sample, this clonotype turned up many times. The chain uses TRBV11-2 and TRBJ2-4; D is ambiguous. Germline CDR1 SGHAT, CDR2 FQNNGV. The CDR3 length is 14 residues. V was trimmed by 5 bases and J by 7 bases, leaving 15 bases between them. The CDR3 spells CASSVSSPTNIQYF. In DNA, the CDR3 is TGTGCCAGCAGCGTCTCTTCCCCTACCAACATTCAGTACTTC.

V is TRBV28 and J is TRBJ2-3; D gene unclear. With 6 bases removed from V and 3 bases from J, the gap between germline ends came to 19 bases. Germline CDR1 MDHEN, CDR2 SYDVKM. This CDR3 region has 16 residues. The CDR3 is CASSFAPLIGTDTQYF. The DNA of the CDR3 is TGTGCCAGCAGCTTTGCCCCCCTAATTGGGACAGATACGCAGTATTTT.

This clonotype was counted at least ten times. V usage is TRBV12-3 or TRBV12-4 and J usage is TRBJ2-7; no clear D. Trimming took off 1 base at V and 0 bases at J, with 10 bases between the two ends. The CDR3 loop spans 15 amino acids. The CDR3 coding sequence is TGTGCCAGCAGTTTAGACCTCTCCCCCTCCTACGAGCAGTACTTC. Its translation is CASSLDLSPSYEQYF.

There are many counts of this clonotype. V is TRBV5-1 and J is TRBJ2-7; D remains ambiguous. The ends were cut back, 4 bases at V and 4 bases at J, with 6 bases in the middle. This CDR3 has 11 amino acids. Looked up from germline, CDR1 is SGHRS and CDR2 is YFSETQ. CDR3 region: CASSPGYEQYF. DNA for the CDR3: TGCGCCAGCAGCCCCGGATACGAGCAGTACTTC.

The count of this clonotype is one. J is TRBJ2-3 and V is TRBV29-1; D possibly corresponds to TRBD1 (6 bases). Germline CDR1 and CDR2: SQVTM and ANQGSEA. This CDR3 contains 13 residues. The V end was cut by 5 bases, the J end by 1 base, with 10 bases between. CDR3 residues: CSVLRGGTDTQYF. The DNA for the CDR3 is TGCAGCGTTCTCAGGGGCGGCACAGATACGCAGTATTTT.

The chain has TRBV20-1 and TRBJ2-7; possibly TRBD2 for D (5 bases). Germline values: CDR1 DFQATT, CDR2 SNEGSKA (reference sequence). V gave up 3 bases and J gave up 6 bases, with 12 bases separating them. This CDR3 has 12 amino acids. CDR3 in amino acids: CSASVVEVEQYF. CDR3 nucleotides: TGCAGTGCTAGCGTCGTGGAGGTCGAGCAGTACTTC.

The V call is TRBV29-1, the J call TRBJ1-3; D ambiguous. This CDR3 is 11 amino acids long. Trimming stripped 8 bases from V and 8 bases from J, with 13 bases between. Germline CDR1 is SQVTM and CDR2 is ANQGSEA. The CDR3 DNA reads TGCAGCCCGAAGGTTGGCGACACCATATATTTT. This gives the protein CSPKVGDTIYF.

This clonotype came up a few times. The chain links TRBV28 to TRBJ1-4, with D uncertain. Between the trimmed V and J ends, which lost 2 bases and 8 bases, there was a span of 12 bases. Germline V lookup: CDR1 MDHEN, CDR2 SYDVKM. The CDR3 is 14 amino acids. CDR3: CASSLRQLKEKLFF. CDR3 bases: TGTGCCAGCAGTTTACGGCAGCTAAAAGAAAAACTGTTTTTT.

The chain carries TRBV4-1 and TRBJ1-6, with D unresolved. In germline, CDR1 is MGHRA, CDR2 YSYEKL. CDR3 length: 14 amino acids. V gave up 1 base and J gave up 2 bases, with 3 bases separating them. As DNA, the CDR3 is TGCGCCAGCAGCCAAGGGACCTATAATTCACCCCTCCACTTT. Its translation: CASSQGTYNSPLHF.

The sample holds many counts of this clonotype. This chain links TRBV5-5 with TRBJ1-3, with D uncertain. Germline-derived CDR1 and CDR2 are SGHKS and YYEKEE (reference sequence). Trimming took 0 bases from V and 0 from J, leaving 10 bases between them. The CDR3 covers 16 residues. CDR3 residues: CASSLATENSGNTIYF. CDR3 bases: TGTGCCAGCAGCTTGGCTACTGAGAACTCTGGAAACACCATATATTTT.

The V call is TRBV12-3 or TRBV12-4, the J call TRBJ2-7; 10 nucleotides agree with TRBD2. The V segment lost 6 bases and the J segment 3 bases; nucleotides outside the gene matches: 5. This CDR3 contains 14 residues. CDR3 sequence: CASSTGLADYEQYF. CDR3 nucleotides: TGTGCCAGCAGCACCGGACTAGCGGACTACGAGCAGTACTTC.

This clonotype was counted at least ten times. The rearrangement joins TRBV28 to TRBJ1-4; no definite D call. Trimming took off 2 bases at V and 8 bases at J, with 12 bases between the two ends. This CDR3 is built from 14 residues. Looked up from germline, CDR1 is MDHEN and CDR2 is SYDVKM. The CDR3 is CASSLATPGEKLFF. The CDR3 region has the DNA TGTGCCAGCAGTTTAGCCACCCCGGGAGAAAAACTGTTTTTT.

The chain has TRBV9 and TRBJ2-3; D gene unclear. V was trimmed by 0 bases and J by 5 bases, leaving 10 bases between them. Germline values: CDR1 SGDLS, CDR2 YYNGEE. The CDR3 runs to 14 residues. DNA of the CDR3: TGTGCCAGCAGCGTAGACGCAAGGAGAGATACGCAGTATTTT. It translates to CASSVDARRDTQYF.

V is TRBV10-3 and J is TRBJ2-7; D may correspond to TRBD1 or TRBD2 (5 bases each). The germline V gene encodes CDR1 ENHRY and CDR2 SYGVKD. This CDR3 has 14 amino acids. V was shortened by 6 bases and J by 2 bases, with 14 bases between the two germline ends. CDR3: CAIRLGTATYEQYF. The DNA for the CDR3 is TGTGCCATCAGACTAGGGACGGCAACCTACGAGCAGTACTTC.

The chain uses TRBV7-2 and TRBJ2-3, with D perhaps TRBD1 or TRBD2 (5 bases each). Trimming took 5 bases from V and 7 from J, leaving 16 bases between them. CDR1 and CDR2 (germline): SGHTA, FQGNSA. The CDR3 loop spans 14 amino acids. The CDR3: CASSAPPGRNTQYF. DNA of the CDR3: TGTGCCAGCAGCGCCCCCCCAGGGAGAAATACGCAGTATTTT.

The sample holds many counts of this clonotype. The rearrangement uses TRBV20-1 and TRBJ2-5; maybe TRBD2 (6 bases). Germline V CDR1 and CDR2: DFQATT, SNEGSKA (reference sequence). Trimming cost V 0 bases and J 4 bases, with 18 bases left between them. The CDR3 contains 16 residues. The CDR3 spells CSARDPTRVGTETQYF. Written as DNA, the CDR3 is TGCAGTGCTAGAGATCCGACTAGAGTGGGTACAGAGACCCAGTACTTC.

This clonotype was counted many times. This chain uses TRBV2 with TRBJ2-1; D unresolved. Trimming took 5 bases from V and 2 from J, leaving 7 bases between them. The germline V gene has CDR1 SNHLY and CDR2 FYNNEI. The CDR3 has 13 amino acids. CDR3 sequence: CASSSQPYNEQFF. CDR3 nucleotide sequence: TGTGCCAGCAGTTCTCAACCCTACAATGAGCAGTTCTTC.

This clonotype was counted only a few times. The chain uses TRBV20-1 and TRBJ1-1, with TRBD1 matching 7 bases. There are 17 residues in the CDR3. Germline values: CDR1 DFQATT, CDR2 SNEGSKA (reference sequence). V shed 3 bases, J shed 1 base, and the junction held 14 bases outside the gene matches. The CDR3 DNA reads as TGCAGTGCTAGGGTAACAGGGGCATATTGGGGGAACACTGAAGCTTTCTTT. Translated: CSARVTGAYWGNTEAFF.

This chain joins TRBV7-9 and TRBJ2-1, with D possibly being TRBD2 (5 bases). V gave up 1 base and J gave up 12 bases, with 13 bases separating them. From germline, CDR1 is SEHNR and CDR2 FQNEAQ (reference sequence). The CDR3 is 13 amino acids. In nucleotides, the CDR3 is TGTGCCAGCAGCTTAGTAGAGGGATCGGGGCAGTTCTTC. It specifies CASSLVEGSGQFF.